A single sample gave rise to the 14 T cell receptor beta chains below, sequenced in a study of T cell responses to AZD1222 COVID-19 vaccine. TCRdb's table, derived via immunoSEQ multiplex PCR, lists solely in-frame clones and lacks some. The data contain 150,000 to 200,000 clones, 88% of them seen just once; the ten biggest clones take up under 14%. The sample in question was peripheral blood, obtained 28 days after the second AZD1222 dose. Receptors originate from an adult who received the AZD1222 COVID-19 vaccine.

The V call is TRBV19, the J call TRBJ1-2; 7 bases are shared with TRBD1. The J segment lost 7 bases and the V segment lost 5 bases, leaving 10 bases of the junction unmatched. Germline CDR1 LNHDA, CDR2 SQIVND (reference sequence). The CDR3 contains 14 residues. The CDR3 is CASSVPDRDSGYTF. CDR3 DNA sequence: TGTGCCAGTAGTGTTCCCGACAGGGACAGTGGCTACACCTTC.

The chain has TRBV12-3 or TRBV12-4 and TRBJ2-5; unclear D gene. This CDR3 comprises 13 residues. Trimming took 2 bases from V and 2 from J, leaving 6 bases between them. CDR3 bases: TGTGCCAGCAGTTTAAACGGGCAAGAGACCCAGTACTTC. Translated: CASSLNGQETQYF.

V gene TRBV19 combines with J gene TRBJ1-5; D call uncertain. V was clipped by 10 bases and J by 11 bases, with 21 bases between them. CDR1 LNHDA and CDR2 SQIVND come from the germline V gene (reference sequence). The length of the CDR3 is 13 residues. CDR3 coding DNA: TGTGCCACCCAACTTACCGGGGATTCGGCCCAGCATTTT. Translating it yields CATQLTGDSAQHF.

The rearrangement links TRBV7-9 to TRBJ1-6; D perhaps matches TRBD1 (5 bases). This CDR3 is built from 15 residues. V was trimmed by 7 bases and J by 13 bases, leaving 23 bases between them. Germline CDR1 and CDR2: SEHNR and FQNEAQ (reference sequence). The chain's CDR3 is CASKGAGNLFAPLHF. In DNA, the CDR3 is TGTGCCAGCAAAGGGGCCGGTAACCTCTTCGCGCCCCTCCACTTT.

This clone was picked up one time. The chain links TRBV6-2 or TRBV6-3 to TRBJ1-1; D perhaps matches TRBD1 (5 bases). The CDR3 is made up of 14 amino acids. Per the germline V gene, CDR1 is MNHEY and CDR2 is SVGEGT. The V gene lost 2 bases and the J gene lost 1 base, with 8 bases spanning the gap. The CDR3: CASSYAGGNTEAFF. CDR3 nucleotide sequence: TGTGCCAGCAGTTACGCTGGGGGGAACACTGAAGCTTTCTTT.

CDR3 sequence: CASSLDRTYEQYF. The CDR3 DNA reads TGTGCCAGCAGCTTGGACCGTACCTACGAGCAGTACTTC. The chain uses TRBV5-4 and TRBJ2-7, with D uncertain. In germline, CDR1 is SGHNT, CDR2 YYREEE (reference sequence). V lost 0 bases to trimming and J lost 2 bases, with 6 bases between them. CDR3 length: 13 residues.

The chain has TRBV7-9 and TRBJ1-4; D may be TRBD1 (5 bases). With 5 bases removed from V and 5 bases from J, the gap between germline ends came to 15 bases. Germline loops: CDR1 SEHNR, CDR2 FQNEAQ (reference sequence). The CDR3 loop spans 15 amino acids. For the CDR3, the DNA is TGTGCCAGCAGCCGTACGGGACGGAAAAATGAAAAACTGTTTTTT. Its translation: CASSRTGRKNEKLFF.

The V call is TRBV6-5, the J call TRBJ1-1; 7 bases fit TRBD1. This CDR3 is built from 13 residues. Losses at the gene ends were 7 bases for V and 0 bases for J; bases not matched to a gene: 2. Germline CDR1 MNHEY, CDR2 SVGAGI. CDR3 amino acids: CASNTGVNTEAFF. In DNA form, the CDR3 reads TGTGCCAGCAACACAGGGGTGAACACTGAAGCTTTCTTT.

The chain employs TRBV19 and TRBJ1-1, with a possible D match to TRBD1 (6 bases). Trimming left V 0 bases short and J 9 bases short, with 14 bases between. The germline V gene has CDR1 LNHDA and CDR2 SQIVND (reference sequence). The CDR3 extends over 14 amino acids. In nucleotides, the CDR3 is TGTGCCAGTAGTATAGATCATGGACAGCCTAAAGCTTTCTTT. It specifies CASSIDHGQPKAFF.

Worth noting for this clone: Other DNA sequences of this sample code for an identical CDR3. This rearrangement joins TRBV10-1 to TRBJ1-2, with 7 positions matching TRBD1. CDR1 is WNHNN, CDR2 SYGVQD, per germline (reference sequence). This CDR3 has 13 residues. Trimming removed 3 bases from V and 4 bases from J; junction bases left unmatched: 2. CDR3 sequence: CASSESGGYGYTF. The CDR3 DNA reads as TGCGCCAGCAGTGAATCAGGGGGCTATGGCTACACCTTC.

The chain joins TRBV11-3 to TRBJ2-3; D is possibly TRBD1 (5 bases). The V gene lost 1 base and the J gene lost 4 bases, with 9 bases spanning the gap. This CDR3 has 14 amino acids. Germline values: CDR1 SGHNT, CDR2 YENEEA. The DNA of the CDR3 is TGTGCCAGCAGCTTAGGCAGGGCGGCAGATACGCAGTATTTT. This translates into CASSLGRAADTQYF.

This chain uses TRBV19 with TRBJ1-5, with TRBD1 matching 9 bases. The V segment lost 6 bases and the J segment 7 bases; nucleotides outside the gene matches: 10. Germline V lookup: CDR1 LNHDA, CDR2 SQIVND (reference sequence). This CDR3 spans 15 amino acids. The DNA of the CDR3 is TGTGCCAGTAGCTGGTCGGGACAGGGAATCCAGCCCCAGCATTTT. It translates to CASSWSGQGIQPQHF.

This rearrangement joins TRBV28 to TRBJ1-5, with 7 nucleotides matching TRBD1. J gave up 1 base and V 4 bases, and 7 bases lay outside the gene matches. The CDR3 has 16 amino acids. Per germline, CDR1 MDHEN and CDR2 SYDVKM. CDR3 protein: CASSSGSRGSNQPQHF. The CDR3 nucleotides are TGTGCCAGCAGTTCCGGGAGCAGGGGGAGCAATCAGCCCCAGCATTTT.

The chain links TRBV20-1 to TRBJ2-4, with a possible D match to TRBD1 (7 bases). The CDR3 is 16 amino acids. The ends were cut back, 3 bases at V and 6 bases at J, with 21 bases in the middle. CDR1 is DFQATT, CDR2 SNEGSKA, per germline (reference sequence). CDR3: CSASVLRDSRSNIQYF. The CDR3 region has the DNA TGCAGTGCTAGTGTATTGCGGGACAGTCGGTCAAACATTCAGTACTTC.